The present T cell receptor (beta chain) was sequenced within a study of OX40 agonist ivuxolimab in advanced cancers. Study as a whole: An agonistic human IgG2 monoclonal antibody against OX40 (CD134) was given. Mean age 60 years, range 23 to 79; nearly 85% male. Study-wide results and caveats: Partial responders at 0.1-3.0 mg/kg showed near-lowest clonal expansion.

CDR1 and CDR2 from the germline V gene are MNHEY and SVGAGI. CDR3 length: 15 residues. J was trimmed by 7 bases and V by 3 bases; bases with no gene match: 8. Produced via immunoSEQ multiplex PCR; TCRdb's table is partial and in-frame only. The sample lists more than 85,000 clones, just over 90% seen once, with about 0.29% in the top ten. As to this clone: The antigen is undetermined.

Individuals having autoimmune disease history or systemic immunosuppression were not enrolled. The TCR comes from an adult with an advanced solid tumor such as melanoma, head and neck, liver or kidney cancer. The chain uses TRBV6-5 and TRBJ2-2, with 7 bases lining up with TRBD1. Sample: CD4+ or CD8+ T cells sorted from blood, taken in a trial of the OX40 agonist ivuxolimab. CDR3 residues: CASSYRGGLGGELFF. CDR3 sequence (DNA): TGTGCCAGCAGTTATAGAGGGGGCTTGGGCGGGGAGCTGTTTTTT.